This T cell receptor beta chain emerged from a study of T cells in localized non-small cell lung cancer. Study conclusions and caveats: A denser population of T cells in blood accompanied longer overall survival. Exceeding tumor, uninvolved adjacent lung had the highest T cell clonality. Appearances in adjacent lung were noted for a median approximately 50 of the top 100 tumor clones. Only one tumor region went through sequencing, so heterogeneity may still be there.

This table comes from immunoSEQ multiplex PCR, and its TCRdb copy is limited to in-frame clones, with some not included. The sample shows some 22,000 clones, about 90% of them seen only once. For this clone: Its antigen is unknown.

Germline CDR1 reads LNHNV; CDR2 reads YYDKDF (reference sequence). The CDR3 runs to 17 residues. V was clipped by 0 bases and J by 3 bases, with 15 bases between them. The sequences come from peripheral blood, collected before any cancer treatment. The chain joins TRBV15 to TRBJ2-1; D is ambiguous. The sequence came from a male donor aged 60 or over with stage I squamous cell lung carcinoma. In nucleotides, the CDR3 is TGTGCCACCAGCAGAGAAAACCCAGCGAGGTTCTACAATGAGCAGTTCTTC. Encoded protein: CATSRENPARFYNEQFF.